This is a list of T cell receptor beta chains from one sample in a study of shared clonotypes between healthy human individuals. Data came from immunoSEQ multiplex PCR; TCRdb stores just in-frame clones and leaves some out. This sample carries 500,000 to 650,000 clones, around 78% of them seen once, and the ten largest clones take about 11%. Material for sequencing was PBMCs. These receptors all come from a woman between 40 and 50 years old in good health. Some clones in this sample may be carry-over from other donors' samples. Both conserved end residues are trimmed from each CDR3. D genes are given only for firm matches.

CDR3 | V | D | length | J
ASSSGTAGELF | TRBV7-3 | TRBD1 | 11 | TRBJ2-2
ASSVADSNYGYT | TRBV9 | - | 12 | TRBJ1-2
ASSRTSESSYEQY | TRBV18 | TRBD2 | 13 | TRBJ2-7
ASSLASGSSYNEQF | TRBV7-2 | TRBD2 | 14 | TRBJ2-1
ASSLLQGPEF | TRBV2 | - | 10 | TRBJ2-1
ASSFSGLNTEAF | TRBV5-5 | - | 12 | TRBJ1-1
ASSLDTTVRTQY | TRBV11-2 | - | 12 | TRBJ2-3
ASSLDVHTEAF | TRBV7-3 | - | 11 | TRBJ1-1
ASSFLQGATNEKLF | TRBV19 | - | 14 | TRBJ1-4
ASSPPGQRYEQY | TRBV18 | TRBD1 | 12 | TRBJ2-7
ASSFSAGVSGYT | TRBV27 | - | 12 | TRBJ1-2
ASSPGLTNGYT | TRBV5-4 | - | 11 | TRBJ1-2
ASRRADSINTEAF | TRBV19 | - | 13 | TRBJ1-1
ASSFRRSTDTQY | TRBV27 | - | 12 | TRBJ2-3
ASSLEGGVLSGANVLT | TRBV5-1 | TRBD1 | 16 | TRBJ2-6
ASSYSSGSYEQY | TRBV11-2 | TRBD2 | 12 | TRBJ2-7
ASSPTLAGKRDTQY | TRBV5-4 | TRBD2 | 14 | TRBJ2-3
ASSPETGSLGGYT | TRBV7-2 | TRBD1 | 13 | TRBJ1-2
AWSGLSYNEQF | TRBV30 | - | 11 | TRBJ2-1
ASSPRQATYEQY | TRBV7-9 | - | 12 | TRBJ2-7